These T cell receptor beta chains were read from a single sample in a study of blood T cell repertoires in COVID-19. Sequencing used immunoSEQ multiplex PCR; TCRdb keeps in-frame clones, though not all of them. The sample yields approximately 490,000 clones, approximately 86% seen once. Specimen: PBMCs or T cells enriched from blood (not recorded which). The receptor source for this set is a woman aged 18-29 years who had recovered from COVID-19. Each CDR3 is given with its conserved first and last residue. Fields, in order: J gene, D gene, clone size, V gene, CDR3 protein, CDR3 DNA. D genes are given only for firm matches. Size values are once, few and many counts, or a class for expanded clones, and some rows have none.

j_gene: TRBJ2-5
d_gene: TRBD1
abundance: .
v_gene: TRBV30
CDR3aa: CAGTVFELETQYF
CDR3nt: TGTGCCGGGACAGTGTTCGAATTAGAGACCCAGTACTTC

j_gene: TRBJ1-1
d_gene: TRBD1
abundance: .
v_gene: TRBV30
CDR3aa: CAWSRDRAGTEAFF
CDR3nt: TGTGCCTGGAGCCGTGACAGGGCCGGGACTGAAGCTTTCTTT

j_gene: TRBJ1-4
d_gene: .
abundance: .
v_gene: TRBV28
CDR3aa: CASSYQGRDEKLFF
CDR3nt: TGTGCCAGCAGTTACCAGGGGAGGGATGAAAAACTGTTTTTT

j_gene: TRBJ1-5
d_gene: TRBD1
abundance: .
v_gene: TRBV28
CDR3aa: CASSLGRGQPQHF
CDR3nt: TGTGCCAGCAGTTTGGGCAGGGGGCAGCCCCAGCATTTT

j_gene: TRBJ1-6
d_gene: TRBD1
abundance: .
v_gene: TRBV10-3
CDR3aa: CAISAGGTGNSPLHF
CDR3nt: TGTGCCATCAGCGCAGGGGGCACGGGAAATTCACCCCTCCACTTT

j_gene: TRBJ1-1
d_gene: .
abundance: .
v_gene: TRBV6-5
CDR3aa: CASSSEGAEAFF
CDR3nt: TGTGCCAGCAGTAGCGAGGGGGCTGAAGCTTTCTTT

j_gene: TRBJ2-7
d_gene: .
abundance: .
v_gene: TRBV11-2
CDR3aa: CASSYGGRDEQYF
CDR3nt: TGTGCCAGCAGCTACGGGGGGCGGGACGAGCAGTACTTC

j_gene: TRBJ2-1
d_gene: TRBD1
abundance: .
v_gene: TRBV28
CDR3aa: CASSPFTGVYNEQFF
CDR3nt: TGTGCCAGCAGTCCCTTTACAGGGGTATACAATGAGCAGTTCTTC

j_gene: TRBJ2-7
d_gene: .
abundance: .
v_gene: TRBV5-1
CDR3aa: CASSYLTSQDEQYF
CDR3nt: TGCGCCAGCAGCTACCTAACTTCTCAGGATGAGCAGTACTTC

j_gene: TRBJ1-1
d_gene: TRBD1
abundance: .
v_gene: TRBV19
CDR3aa: CASRWDRGRHTEAFF
CDR3nt: TGTGCCAGTAGATGGGACAGGGGGAGGCACACTGAAGCTTTCTTT

j_gene: TRBJ1-3
d_gene: .
abundance: .
v_gene: TRBV6-2/TRBV6-3
CDR3aa: CASSHTPRISSGNTIYF
CDR3nt: TGTGCCAGCAGCCACACACCCCGAATAAGCTCTGGAAACACCATATATTTT

j_gene: TRBJ2-4
d_gene: TRBD2
abundance: .
v_gene: TRBV4-1
CDR3aa: CASSQEWAARGNIQYF
CDR3nt: TGCGCCAGCAGCCAAGAATGGGCGGCGCGGGGGAACATTCAGTACTTC

j_gene: TRBJ2-3
d_gene: .
abundance: .
v_gene: TRBV1
CDR3aa: CTSSSRKTLAGGPPGVADTQYF
CDR3nt: TGCACCAGCAGCTCTCGAAAGACTCTAGCGGGGGGGCCTCCGGGTGTAGCAGATACGCAGTATTTT

j_gene: TRBJ1-2
d_gene: .
abundance: .
v_gene: TRBV4-1
CDR3aa: CASSPSGGTSYGYTF
CDR3nt: TGCGCCAGCAGCCCCTCAGGAGGAACTTCCTATGGCTACACCTTC

j_gene: TRBJ1-1
d_gene: .
abundance: once
v_gene: TRBV6-5
CDR3aa: CASVGGFNTEAFF
CDR3nt: TGTGCCAGCGTAGGGGGTTTTAACACTGAAGCTTTCTTT

j_gene: TRBJ2-7
d_gene: TRBD2
abundance: .
v_gene: TRBV3-1/TRBV3-2
CDR3aa: CASSHGGVAGGSSYEQYF
CDR3nt: TGTGCCAGCAGCCACGGAGGGGTAGCGGGGGGGAGCTCCTACGAGCAGTACTTC

j_gene: TRBJ2-5
d_gene: .
abundance: once
v_gene: TRBV5-1
CDR3aa: CASSSREDQETQYF
CDR3nt: TGCGCCAGCAGCTCCCGTGAGGACCAAGAGACCCAGTACTTC

j_gene: TRBJ1-5
d_gene: .
abundance: .
v_gene: TRBV28
CDR3aa: CASSLEGREPQHF
CDR3nt: TGTGCCAGCAGTTTAGAGGGGAGGGAGCCCCAGCATTTT

j_gene: TRBJ2-7
d_gene: .
abundance: .
v_gene: TRBV11-2
CDR3aa: CASSTRTSEQYF
CDR3nt: TGTGCCAGCAGCACCAGAACCAGCGAGCAGTACTTC

j_gene: TRBJ1-1
d_gene: TRBD1
abundance: .
v_gene: TRBV5-4
CDR3aa: CASTSTGEAFF
CDR3nt: TGTGCCAGCACCTCGACAGGGGAAGCTTTCTTT

j_gene: TRBJ2-3
d_gene: .
abundance: few
v_gene: TRBV5-1
CDR3aa: CASSFRGTAASTDTQYF
CDR3nt: TGCGCCAGCAGCTTTAGGGGGACGGCCGCTAGCACAGATACGCAGTATTTT

j_gene: TRBJ2-2
d_gene: TRBD1
abundance: .
v_gene: TRBV5-5
CDR3aa: CASSPGGRNTGELFF
CDR3nt: TGTGCCAGCAGCCCAGGGGGCCGAAACACCGGGGAGCTGTTTTTT

j_gene: TRBJ1-2
d_gene: TRBD1
abundance: .
v_gene: TRBV18
CDR3aa: CATARDRVSPNYGYTF
CDR3nt: TGTGCCACCGCCCGGGACAGGGTGTCCCCTAACTATGGCTACACCTTC

j_gene: TRBJ2-2
d_gene: .
abundance: .
v_gene: TRBV27
CDR3aa: CASSAPQKTGELFF
CDR3nt: TGTGCCAGCAGTGCCCCCCAGAAGACCGGGGAGCTGTTTTTT

j_gene: TRBJ1-2
d_gene: .
abundance: .
v_gene: TRBV28
CDR3aa: CASTTLLQGYTF
CDR3nt: TGTGCCAGCACAACTTTATTACAGGGCTACACCTTC

j_gene: TRBJ2-7
d_gene: .
abundance: .
v_gene: TRBV20-1
CDR3aa: CSAVTDYEQYF
CDR3nt: TGCAGTGCTGTCACAGATTACGAGCAGTACTTC

j_gene: TRBJ1-1
d_gene: TRBD1
abundance: .
v_gene: TRBV18
CDR3aa: CASSPDRGVTEAFF
CDR3nt: TGTGCCAGCTCACCTGACAGGGGAGTGACTGAAGCTTTCTTT

j_gene: TRBJ1-1
d_gene: TRBD1
abundance: .
v_gene: TRBV5-5
CDR3aa: CASSSRQGMNTEAFF
CDR3nt: TGTGCCAGCAGCTCCCGACAGGGGATGAACACTGAAGCTTTCTTT

j_gene: TRBJ1-2
d_gene: TRBD1
abundance: .
v_gene: TRBV18
CDR3aa: CASSYDREENYGYTF
CDR3nt: TGTGCCAGCTCATACGACAGGGAAGAAAACTATGGCTACACCTTC

j_gene: TRBJ2-7
d_gene: .
abundance: once
v_gene: TRBV18
CDR3aa: CASSPTGGPYEQYF
CDR3nt: TGTGCCAGCTCACCGACCGGGGGACCCTACGAGCAGTACTTC

j_gene: TRBJ2-2
d_gene: TRBD2
abundance: .
v_gene: TRBV2
CDR3aa: CASSVQRGAGELFF
CDR3nt: TGTGCCAGCAGTGTCCAGCGGGGGGCCGGGGAGCTGTTTTTT

j_gene: TRBJ2-7
d_gene: .
abundance: .
v_gene: TRBV7-3
CDR3aa: CASSNGRGYEQYF
CDR3nt: TGTGCCAGCAGCAACGGACGGGGTTACGAGCAGTACTTC

j_gene: TRBJ2-5
d_gene: .
abundance: .
v_gene: TRBV5-1
CDR3aa: CASSGAPQETQYF
CDR3nt: TGCGCCAGCAGCGGGGCACCACAAGAGACCCAGTACTTC

j_gene: TRBJ2-7
d_gene: .
abundance: .
v_gene: TRBV3-1/TRBV3-2
CDR3aa: CASSQDRLSYEQYF
CDR3nt: TGTGCCAGCAGCCAAGATAGACTTTCCTACGAGCAGTACTTC